The present T cell receptor beta chain was sequenced within a study of control samples from healthy donors and cancer patients (dated by TCRdb to 2018 to 2020). Libraries were constructed by the immunoSEQ multiplex PCR assay. Held by TCRdb, this immuneACCESS table contains in-frame sequences only and omits some clones. Under half of the omission traces to an unresolved V gene where checked; the cause of the rest is unknown. A total of tens of thousands of clones appear in this sample, around 87% of them only once. The ten largest clones capture about a fifth of the sample. The CDR3 numbers 15 residues from cysteine through phenylalanine. Kept here is only the CDR3 DNA, which spans 45 bases and is read in frame from base 1. The germline V and J ends show losses of 0 bases and 6 bases respectively, and no gene match explains 6 bases of the junction. From a lookup of the germline V gene, CDR1 and CDR2 are SGHRS and YFSETQ.

A remark on this clone: What antigen it recognizes has not been identified. One base away there is no much larger clone; base qualities are not given.

The chain uses TRBV5-1 and TRBJ2-3; 8 nucleotides in the junction match TRBD1. The sequence was collected from a man aged 50 or older in good health. Sequenced material: blood. This receptor has the CDR3 CASSLGTGSGDTQYF. The sequenced DNA: TGCGCCAGCAGCTTGGGGACAGGGTCCGGGGATACGCAGTATTTT. Reference TRBV5-1 and TRBJ2-3 proteins supply the regions before and after the CDR3; the full variable domain is: KAGVTQTPRYLIKTRGQQVTLSCSPISGHRSVSWYQQTPGQGLQFLFEYFSETQRNKGNFPGRFSGRQFSNSRSEMNVSTLELGDSALYLCASSLGTGSGDTQYFGPGTRLTVL.